Below, 25 T cell receptor beta chains from the same sample are listed, as sequenced in a study of early T cells in non-severe SARS-CoV-2 infection. TCRdb reanalysed the 5' RACE reads using MiXCR and keeps one entry per CDR3 protein. The sample carries 50,000 or so distinct CDR3 sequences, about 13% recorded once. Sequenced: whole blood. All receptors derive from an adult who was a healthcare worker with PCR-confirmed SARS-CoV-2 infection or an uninfected control (not recorded which).

This clonotype was observed many times. The genes are TRBV29-1 and TRBJ2-3; D perhaps matches TRBD1 (6 bases). Germline CDR1 reads SQVTM; CDR2 reads ANQGSEA. V lost 0 bases and J lost 2, with 15 bases in between. CDR3 length: 16 residues. CDR3 loop: CSVEDRPGALTDTQYF. The CDR3 DNA follows: TGCAGCGTTGAAGATAGGCCAGGGGCCCTCACAGATACGCAGTATTTT.

The V call is TRBV5-6, the J call TRBJ1-5; D is possibly TRBD1 (6 bases). V dropped 3 bases and J dropped 0 bases, with 13 bases sitting between them. Germline assignment: CDR1 SGHDT and CDR2 YYEEEE. The CDR3 loop spans 16 amino acids. The CDR3 sequence is CASSYGTRGSNQPQHF. In DNA, the CDR3 is TGTGCCAGCAGCTACGGGACCAGGGGTAGCAATCAGCCCCAGCATTTT.

This clonotype was observed a few times. The chain recombines TRBV6-5 with TRBJ1-6; the match to TRBD1 covers 7 bases. Germline lookup yields CDR1 MNHEY and CDR2 SVGAGI. V gave up 3 bases and J gave up 9 bases; unmatched junction bases: 8. This CDR3 has 15 amino acids. CDR3 coding DNA: TGTGCCAGCAGTTATAGACACAGGGGAGGTTCACCCCTCCACTTT. Residues: CASSYRHRGGSPLHF.

This clonotype was seen at least ten times. The chain has TRBV4-2 and TRBJ1-6, with D perhaps TRBD1 (6 bases). The CDR3 is 15 amino acids. CDR1 and CDR2 from the germline V gene are LGHNA and YNFKEQ. V lost 0 bases, J lost 6 bases, and 9 bases lay in between. The CDR3 DNA sequence: TGTGCCAGCAGCCAAGAATTAGGGGGTAATTCACCCCTCCACTTT. This codes for CASSQELGGNSPLHF.

This clonotype was counted between two and nine times. J is TRBJ2-7 and V is TRBV28, with TRBD1 matching 7 bases. The CDR3 is 14 amino acids. The V gene end was trimmed by 5 bases and the J gene end by 2 bases; junction bases not matched to a gene: 6. Germline V gene lookup returns CDR1 MDHEN and CDR2 SYDVKM. DNA of the CDR3: TGTGCCAGCAGTCCCTCCGGGACAGCCTACGAGCAGTACTTC. The encoded protein is CASSPSGTAYEQYF.

V and J are TRBV11-2 and TRBJ1-1; unclear D gene. Per germline, CDR1 SGHAT and CDR2 FQNNGV. The CDR3 runs to 15 residues. V was shortened by 0 bases and J by 1 base, with 9 bases between the two germline ends. Written as DNA, the CDR3 is TGTGCCAGCAGCTTAGAAGCGGCCACGAACACTGAAGCTTTCTTT. Translation: CASSLEAATNTEAFF.

Ten or more counts support this clonotype. This sequence joins TRBV7-3 and TRBJ2-1; 8 positions match TRBD1. The CDR3 consists of 16 residues. CDR1 SGHTA and CDR2 FQGTGA come from the germline V gene. Losses at the gene ends were 2 bases for V and 1 base for J; bases not matched to a gene: 4. Written as DNA, the CDR3 is TGTGCCAGCAGCTTACGGGACAGGAGTTCCTACAATGAGCAGTTCTTC. Translated, it gives CASSLRDRSSYNEQFF.

This clonotype has a count of ten or more. The chain carries TRBV7-3 and TRBJ2-2; D is perhaps TRBD2 (6 bases). Trimming removed 3 bases at V and 2 bases at J, with 13 bases between. There are 16 residues in the CDR3. Germline CDR1 SGHTA, CDR2 FQGTGA. CDR3 protein: CASSFQSGRNTGELFF. The CDR3 nucleotides read TGTGCCAGCAGCTTCCAAAGCGGGCGTAACACCGGGGAGCTGTTTTTT.

V usage is TRBV29-1 and J usage is TRBJ2-1; possible D gene TRBD1, 6 bases. The CDR3 loop spans 15 amino acids. Germline V gene sequence: CDR1 SQVTM, CDR2 ANQGSEA. Trimming removed 6 bases from V and 3 bases from J, with 18 bases in between. CDR3 in DNA: TGCAGCGTGGCTGGGGACACCCTACGCTACAATGAGCAGTTCTTC. Translating it yields CSVAGDTLRYNEQFF.

The sample holds a few counts of this clonotype. The genes are TRBV12-3 or TRBV12-4 and TRBJ1-1, with D possibly being TRBD1 (5 bases). Trimming cost V 7 bases and J 6 bases, with 21 bases left between them. The CDR3 has 15 amino acids. The CDR3 reads CASTLLGRGVSEAFF. In nucleotides, the CDR3 is TGTGCCAGCACTCTTCTGGGGCGCGGGGTATCTGAAGCTTTCTTT.

This chain joins TRBV7-2 and TRBJ2-3; 11 bases are shared with TRBD2. The CDR3 has 13 residues. The germline V gene encodes CDR1 SGHTA and CDR2 FQGNSA. This chain's CDR3 is CAWRSGGGDTQYF. CDR3 in DNA: TGTGCTTGGCGTAGCGGGGGGGGAGATACGCAGTATTTT.

The chain employs TRBV29-1 and TRBJ2-4; 9 nucleotides agree with TRBD1. Trimming cost V 3 bases and J 6 bases; bases outside gene matches: 6. Germline V lookup: CDR1 SQVTM, CDR2 ANQGSEA. This CDR3 contains 14 residues. The CDR3 protein is CSVDPGQGTNIQYF. CDR3 DNA sequence: TGCAGCGTTGACCCGGGACAGGGAACAAACATTCAGTACTTC.

J is TRBJ1-1 and V is TRBV12-3 or TRBV12-4; D is perhaps TRBD1 (6 bases). Trimming stripped 8 bases from V and 0 bases from J, with 7 bases between. The CDR3 has 12 residues. The CDR3 nucleotides are TGTGCCAGCGGACAGTTGAACACTGAAGCTTTCTTT. It codes for CASGQLNTEAFF.

This clonotype was observed many times. The V call is TRBV13, the J call TRBJ2-1, with a possible D match to TRBD2 (6 bases). CDR1 is PRHDT and CDR2 is FYEKMQ in the germline V gene (reference sequence). Deletions cut 3 bases from V and 0 bases from J, with 9 bases between. The CDR3 runs to 15 residues. The CDR3 here is CASSLGGNSYNEQFF. CDR3 nucleotide sequence: TGTGCCAGCAGCTTGGGAGGAAACTCCTACAATGAGCAGTTCTTC.

This clonotype has only a few counts. The genes are TRBV3-1 and TRBJ1-3, with D perhaps matching TRBD1 (5 bases). Trimming took 0 bases from V and 2 from J, leaving 14 bases between them. The CDR3 consists of 17 residues. Germline V gene data show CDR1 as LGHDT and CDR2 as YNNKEL (reference sequence). The CDR3 DNA sequence: TGTGCCAGCAGCCAAGAACGTTCGGGGGGTCCTGGAAACACCATATATTTT. It codes for CASSQERSGGPGNTIYF.

The CDR3 region has the DNA TGTGCCAGCAGTGAATTAGCGAATGAGCAGTTCTTC. Translated, it gives CASSELANEQFF. This chain uses TRBV6-1 with TRBJ2-1, with D tentatively TRBD2 (5 bases). Deletions cut 2 bases from V and 7 bases from J, with 6 bases between. The CDR3 loop spans 12 amino acids. Germline V CDR1 and CDR2: MNHNS, SASEGT.

This clonotype has ten or more counts. This chain uses TRBV20-1 with TRBJ2-5; no firm D call. Germline CDR1 and CDR2: DFQATT and SNEGSKA (reference sequence). V lost 3 bases and J 1 base, leaving 12 bases between the germline ends. The length of the CDR3 is 14 residues. The CDR3 spells CSARGRVTQETQYF. The CDR3 DNA follows: TGCAGTGCTAGGGGTCGAGTTACCCAAGAGACCCAGTACTTC.

This clonotype was seen a few times. The V gene is TRBV24-1, the J gene TRBJ1-1; a weak D match, TRBD1 (6 bases). This CDR3 contains 12 residues. The germline gives CDR1 KGHDR, CDR2 SFDVKD. Trimming removed 4 bases at V and 11 bases at J, with 13 bases between. The CDR3 DNA reads TGTGCCACCAGTGAGGACAGTCGAAAGGCTTTCTTT. Translated, it gives CATSEDSRKAFF.

V gene TRBV6-1 combines with J gene TRBJ2-7, with no clear D. CDR3 length: 13 amino acids. CDR1 and CDR2 from the germline V gene are MNHNS and SASEGT. Trimming took 11 bases from V and 2 from J, leaving 16 bases between them. The CDR3 is CAGRLDGTYEQYF. For the CDR3, the DNA is TGTGCCGGACGGCTGGATGGGACCTACGAGCAGTACTTC.

This clonotype was found a few times. V usage is TRBV28 and J usage is TRBJ2-7; D is possibly TRBD2 (5 bases). The CDR3 is 15 residues long. The germline CDR1 and CDR2 sequences are MDHEN and SYDVKM. The V gene lost 2 bases and the J gene lost 0 bases, with 11 bases spanning the gap. The CDR3 bases are TGTGCCAGCAGTTTAATGCGGGTGAGCTCCTACGAGCAGTACTTC. This codes for CASSLMRVSSYEQYF.

This clonotype was recorded only once. The CDR3 nucleotides are TGTGCCAGCAGTACCCCGATAGCGGGAGTTGAGGAGCAGTACTTC. Protein product: CASSTPIAGVEEQYF. The J gene is TRBJ2-7, the V gene TRBV2, with 9 bases aligning to TRBD2. V shed 5 bases and J 7 bases; nucleotides not matched to a gene: 12. The CDR3 contains 15 residues. The germline gives CDR1 SNHLY, CDR2 FYNNEI. The full variable domain, in which reference TRBV2 and TRBJ2-7 provide the parts outside the CDR3, is EPEVTQTPSHQVTQMGQEVILRCVPISNHLYFYWYRQILGQKVEFLVSFYNNEISEKSEIFDDQFSVERPDGSNFTLKIRSTKLEDSAMYFCASSTPIAGVEEQYFGPGTRLTVT.

At least ten counts were recorded for this clonotype. CDR3: CAFDRANEKLFF. In DNA form, the CDR3 reads TGTGCCTTCGACCGTGCTAATGAAAAACTGTTTTTT. The V gene is TRBV30, the J gene TRBJ1-4, with D unresolved. Trimming pared 7 bases from V and 3 bases from J, leaving 9 bases between. Germline V CDR1 and CDR2: GTSNPN, SVGIG (reference sequence). The CDR3 extends over 12 amino acids.

This clonotype was detected ten times or more. The J gene is TRBJ2-1, the V gene TRBV7-3, with 10 bases that match TRBD1. Germline CDR1 and CDR2: SGHTA and FQGTGA. With 5 bases clipped from V and 5 bases from J, the junction kept 3 bases outside the gene matches. This CDR3 has 14 amino acids. The CDR3, as DNA: TGTGCCAGCAGCCCGGGACAGGGGAACAATGAGCAGTTCTTC. It encodes CASSPGQGNNEQFF.

This clonotype was observed a handful of times. The J gene is TRBJ2-3, the V gene TRBV5-1, with a tentative D call TRBD2 (6 bases). The V gene lost 7 bases and the J gene lost 7 bases, with 22 bases spanning the gap. Germline assignment: CDR1 SGHRS and CDR2 YFSETQ. This CDR3 is 15 amino acids long. Here the CDR3 reads CASLPGTPSLNTQYF. DNA for the CDR3: TGCGCCAGCCTGCCGGGGACTCCCAGTCTCAATACGCAGTATTTT.

This chain connects TRBV6-1 to TRBJ1-3; D ambiguous. Trimming pared 6 bases from V and 3 bases from J, leaving 6 bases between. This CDR3 region has 12 residues. CDR1 and CDR2 (germline): MNHNS, SASEGT. CDR3 region: CASSLSGNTIYF. CDR3 bases: TGTGCCAGCAGCCTCAGTGGAAACACCATATATTTT.